This TCR beta chain stems from a study of OX40 agonist ivuxolimab in advanced cancers. The wider study: Patients in the trial were receiving intravenous ivuxolimab every 2 weeks, at doses of 0.01 to 10 mg/kg. One patient with hepatocellular carcinoma and two with cutaneous melanoma, three in all, had partial responses. General study results and limits: In the expanded peripheral T cells, antigen specificity was never determined. Among the lowest peripheral clonal expansion occurred in 0.1-3.0 mg/kg partial responders.

The CDR3 is 13 amino acids. The V end lost 3 bases, the J end lost 4 bases, and 10 bases lay between the germline ends. Germline V gives CDR1 MNHNS, CDR2 SASEGT. In the case of this clone: Its antigen remains unidentified.

The assay was immunoSEQ multiplex PCR, and TCRdb's table has in-frame clones only and misses some. This sample has 50,000 or so clones, with 84% found just once. This clonotype was sampled from an adult with an advanced solid tumor such as melanoma, head and neck, liver or kidney cancer. The sequences come from CD4+ or CD8+ T cells sorted from blood, collected in a trial of the OX40 agonist ivuxolimab. The rearrangement links TRBV6-1 to TRBJ2-7, with no clear D. The CDR3 here is CASSEVGPYEQYF. In DNA, the CDR3 is TGTGCCAGCAGTGAGGTCGGACCATACGAGCAGTACTTC.